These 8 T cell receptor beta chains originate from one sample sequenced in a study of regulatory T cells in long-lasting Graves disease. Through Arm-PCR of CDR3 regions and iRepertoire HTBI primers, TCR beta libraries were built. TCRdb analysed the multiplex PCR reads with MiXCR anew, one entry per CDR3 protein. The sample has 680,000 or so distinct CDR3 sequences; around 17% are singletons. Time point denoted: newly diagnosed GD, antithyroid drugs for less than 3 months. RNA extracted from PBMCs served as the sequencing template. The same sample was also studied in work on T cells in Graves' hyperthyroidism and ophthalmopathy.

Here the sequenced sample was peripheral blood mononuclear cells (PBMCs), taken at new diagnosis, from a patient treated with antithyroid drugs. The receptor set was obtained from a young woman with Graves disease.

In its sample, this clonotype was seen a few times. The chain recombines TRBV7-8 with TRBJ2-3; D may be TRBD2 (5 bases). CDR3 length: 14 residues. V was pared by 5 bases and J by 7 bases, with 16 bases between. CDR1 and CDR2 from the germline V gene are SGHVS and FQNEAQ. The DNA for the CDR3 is TGTGCCAGCAGCCCTCAGCGGCTTGGGAATACGCAGTATTTT. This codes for CASSPQRLGNTQYF.

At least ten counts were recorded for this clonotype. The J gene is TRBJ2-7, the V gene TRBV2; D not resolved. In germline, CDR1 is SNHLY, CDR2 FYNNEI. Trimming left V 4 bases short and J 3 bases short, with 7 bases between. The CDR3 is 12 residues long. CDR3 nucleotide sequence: TGTGCCAGCAGTGTTGGTGGCTACGAGCAGTACTTC. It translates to CASSVGGYEQYF.

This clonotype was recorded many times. CDR3 bases: TGTGCCAGCGGCATAGGGACGGTTCCTTATAATTCACCCCTCCACTTT. Translating it yields CASGIGTVPYNSPLHF. This chain links TRBV7-8 with TRBJ1-6; a possible D gene is TRBD1 (5 bases). This CDR3 has 16 amino acids. CDR1 and CDR2 (germline): SGHVS, FQNEAQ. The V gene lost 8 bases and the J gene lost 4 bases, with 18 bases spanning the gap. The full variable domain, its missing parts supplied by reference TRBV7-8 and TRBJ1-6, is GAGVSQSPRYKVAKRGQDVALRCDPISGHVSLFWYQQALGQGPEFLTYFQNEAQLDKSGLPSDRFFAERPEGSVSTLKIQRTQQEDSAVYLCASGIGTVPYNSPLHFGNGTRLTVT.

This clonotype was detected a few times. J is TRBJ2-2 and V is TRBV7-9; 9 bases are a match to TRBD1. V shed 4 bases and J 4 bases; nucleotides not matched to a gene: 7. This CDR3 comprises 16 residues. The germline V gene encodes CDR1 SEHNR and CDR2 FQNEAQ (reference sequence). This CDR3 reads CASSSTGTGITGELFF. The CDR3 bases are TGTGCCAGCAGCTCTACCGGGACAGGGATCACCGGGGAGCTGTTTTTT.

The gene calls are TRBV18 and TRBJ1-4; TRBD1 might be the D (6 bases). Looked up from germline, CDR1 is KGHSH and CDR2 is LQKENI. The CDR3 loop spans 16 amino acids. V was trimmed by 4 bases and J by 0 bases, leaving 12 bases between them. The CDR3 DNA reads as TGTGCCAGCTCACGGGGGGCACCTACAACTAATGAAAAACTGTTTTTT. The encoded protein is CASSRGAPTTNEKLFF. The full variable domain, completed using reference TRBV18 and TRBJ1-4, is NAGVMQNPRHLVRRRGQEARLRCSPMKGHSHVYWYRQLPEEGLKFMVYLQKENIIDESGMPKERFSAEFPKEGPSILRIQQVVRGDSAAYFCASSRGAPTTNEKLFFGSGTQLSVL.

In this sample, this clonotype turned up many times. The CDR3 nucleotides are TGTGCCAGTAGTATTCGTGCGGGATTGGGGCGCGGGGTCCCTGAAGCTTTCTTT. Amino acid sequence: CASSIRAGLGRGVPEAFF. This chain uses TRBV19 with TRBJ1-1; D is possibly TRBD1 (5 bases). The ends were cut back, 3 bases at V and 6 bases at J, with 26 bases in the middle. The CDR3 has 18 residues. Germline CDR1 reads LNHDA; CDR2 reads SQIVND (reference sequence).

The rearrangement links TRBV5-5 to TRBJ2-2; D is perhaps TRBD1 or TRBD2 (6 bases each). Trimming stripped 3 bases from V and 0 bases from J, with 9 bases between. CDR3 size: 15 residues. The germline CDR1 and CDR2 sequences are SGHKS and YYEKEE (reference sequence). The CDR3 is CASSWGASNTGELFF. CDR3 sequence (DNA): TGTGCCAGCAGCTGGGGGGCATCGAACACCGGGGAGCTGTTTTTT.

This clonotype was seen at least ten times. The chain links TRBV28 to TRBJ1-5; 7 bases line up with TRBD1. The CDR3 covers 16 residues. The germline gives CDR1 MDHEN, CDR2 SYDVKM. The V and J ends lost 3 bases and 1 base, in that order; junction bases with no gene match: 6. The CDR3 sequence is CASSFLGGLSNQPQHF. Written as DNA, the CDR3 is TGTGCCAGCAGTTTCTTAGGGGGCCTAAGCAATCAGCCCCAGCATTTT.